Each of the 27 T cell receptor beta chains below was sequenced from the same sample in a study of chronic HIV infection and antiretroviral therapy. TCRdb reanalysed the 5' RACE reads using MiXCR and keeps one entry per CDR3 protein. The sample shows 45,000 to 60,000 distinct CDR3 sequences, approximately 19% of them seen only once. Input material: peripheral blood. The receptors shown here come from an adult who had HIV and had not received antiretroviral therapy, or was an uninfected healthy control (not recorded which).

The CDR3 spells CASSLGTPPGELFF. In DNA, the CDR3 is TGTGCCAGCAGTTTAGGGACTCCCCCGGGGGAGCTGTTTTTT. This rearrangement joins TRBV27 to TRBJ2-2, with a possible D match to TRBD2 (6 bases). From germline, CDR1 is MNHEY and CDR2 SMNVEV (reference sequence). V shed 2 bases and J shed 8 bases, with 12 bases lying between them. The CDR3 sequence is 14 residues long.

The DNA for the CDR3 is TGTGCCAGCACCCACGGACAGATCCAAGAGACCCAGTACTTC. Its translation: CASTHGQIQETQYF. The chain has TRBV28 and TRBJ2-5; a possible D gene is TRBD1 (6 bases). Trimming shortened V by 7 bases and J by 1 base, and 13 bases separated the two germline ends. Germline assignment: CDR1 MDHEN and CDR2 SYDVKM. The CDR3 consists of 14 residues.

The chain employs TRBV30 and TRBJ2-5; 7 bases align to TRBD1. This CDR3 contains 13 residues. Germline CDR1 and CDR2: GTSNPN and SVGIG (reference sequence). Losses at the gene ends were 7 bases for V and 2 bases for J; bases not matched to a gene: 7. The chain's CDR3 is CASTGQSQETQYF. Written as DNA, the CDR3 is TGTGCCTCGACGGGACAGTCACAAGAGACCCAGTACTTC. Filled out from reference TRBV30 and TRBJ2-5, the complete variable domain reads SQTIHQWPATLVQPVGSPLSLECTVEGTSNPNLYWYRQAAGRGLQLLFYSVGIGQISSEVPQNLSASRPQDRQFILSSKKLLLSDSGFYLCASTGQSQETQYFGPGTRLLVL.

This clonotype was counted a few times. The J gene is TRBJ2-7, the V gene TRBV6-1, with 12 bases that match TRBD1. CDR1 and CDR2 from the germline V gene are MNHNS and SASEGT. This CDR3 has 15 amino acids. V shed 10 bases and J 2 bases; nucleotides not matched to a gene: 9. The CDR3 region has the DNA TGTGCCACCCCCTCTGGGACAGGGGGCCCCTACGAGCAGTACTTC. This gives the protein CATPSGTGGPYEQYF.

The chain recombines TRBV5-1 with TRBJ2-7, with TRBD1 matching over 9 bases. The CDR3 runs 16 residues. Germline CDR1 is SGHRS and CDR2 is YFSETQ. V dropped 4 bases and J dropped 2; count of bases not matched to a gene: 10. The CDR3 DNA reads TGCGCCAGCAGCCAACCCTACAGGGGGCGACCCTACGAGCAGTACTTC. Translating it yields CASSQPYRGRPYEQYF.

This clonotype was recorded a few times. This chain uses TRBV29-1 with TRBJ2-7; D might be TRBD1 (5 bases). V lost 4 bases, J lost 4 bases, and 14 bases lay in between. Germline CDR1 is SQVTM and CDR2 is ANQGSEA. The CDR3 is 13 residues long. The CDR3 sequence is CSVVTGRLYEQYF. For the CDR3, the DNA is TGCAGCGTTGTTACAGGCCGTCTGTACGAGCAGTACTTC.

The chain uses TRBV10-2 and TRBJ1-1; D not certain. The CDR3 is made up of 14 amino acids. CDR1 and CDR2 (germline): WSHSY, SAAADI. Trimming stripped 7 bases from V and 1 base from J, with 13 bases between. As DNA, the CDR3 is TGCGCCAGCATCAATGACTGGGGGAACACTGAAGCTTTCTTT. Amino acid sequence: CASINDWGNTEAFF.

This rearrangement joins TRBV3-1 to TRBJ1-3; D is ambiguous. The V gene lost 4 bases and the J gene lost 4 bases, with 11 bases spanning the gap. This CDR3 is built from 14 residues. CDR1 is LGHDT, CDR2 YNNKEL, per germline (reference sequence). CDR3 loop: CASSLQVSGNTIYF. CDR3 coding DNA: TGTGCCAGCAGCCTTCAGGTATCGGGAAACACCATATATTTT.

Only a few counts were recorded for this clonotype. V is TRBV20-1 and J is TRBJ2-3; 12 nucleotides line up with TRBD2. CDR3 length equals 14 residues. Unmatched junction bases numbered 4, after V lost 7 bases and J lost 2 bases. Germline-derived CDR1 and CDR2 are DFQATT and SNEGSKA (reference sequence). The CDR3 coding sequence is TGCAGTGTCAGGACTAGCGGGAACACAGATACGCAGTATTTT. As protein: CSVRTSGNTDTQYF.

This clonotype was picked up a small number of times. The V and J genes are TRBV3-1 and TRBJ2-1; D unresolved. V was clipped by 7 bases and J by 10 bases, with 11 bases between them. The CDR3 extends over 11 amino acids. CDR1 is LGHDT, CDR2 YNNKEL, per germline (reference sequence). The DNA of the CDR3 is TGTGCCAGCATGGGTTCCCGGGAGCAGTTCTTC. This sequence encodes CASMGSREQFF.

This clonotype appeared a few times. The rearrangement uses TRBV5-6 and TRBJ1-4, with D tentatively TRBD1 (6 bases). The CDR3 is 13 residues long. V gave up 6 bases and J gave up 7 bases, with 13 bases separating them. Per the germline V gene, CDR1 is SGHDT and CDR2 is YYEEEE. The CDR3 loop is CASTQTGGEKLFF. Written as DNA, the CDR3 is TGTGCCAGCACCCAGACAGGTGGTGAAAAACTGTTTTTT.

This clonotype showed up just a few times. The CDR3 DNA is TGTGCCAGCAGCTTAGACCAAGGCCCAAGGCACCTCCACTTT. This gives the protein CASSLDQGPRHLHF. The chain uses TRBV7-2 and TRBJ1-6; no firm D call. V was trimmed by 1 base and J by 15 bases, leaving 16 bases between them. There are 14 residues in the CDR3. Germline V gene data show CDR1 as SGHTA and CDR2 as FQGNSA.

This clonotype was seen more than once but under ten times. The junction departs from the called germline gene at one end, perhaps through a read error. The chain recombines TRBV7-7 with TRBJ2-1, with 7 positions matching TRBD2. This CDR3 contains 17 residues. Germline values: CDR1 SSHAT, CDR2 FNYEAQ (reference sequence). The DNA for the CDR3 is TGTGCTAGCAGCTTAAACCCTAGCGGACGCTCCTACAATGAGCAGTTCTTC. Protein: CASSLNPSGRSYNEQFF.

This rearrangement joins TRBV7-2 to TRBJ2-7; D not certain. The CDR3 totals 11 residues. Germline V gene sequence: CDR1 SGHTA, CDR2 FQGNSA. The V gene lost 4 bases and the J gene lost 3 bases, with 4 bases spanning the gap. CDR3 sequence: CASSSHYEQYF. The CDR3 DNA sequence: TGTGCCAGCAGCTCCCACTACGAGCAGTACTTC.

This clonotype came up a few times. This rearrangement joins TRBV11-2 to TRBJ2-3; D not certain. The length of the CDR3 is 13 residues. The V gene lost 4 bases and the J gene lost 4 bases, with 9 bases spanning the gap. Per germline, CDR1 SGHAT and CDR2 FQNNGV. CDR3 in amino acids: CASSSQVADTQYF. DNA for the CDR3: TGTGCCAGCAGCTCCCAGGTAGCAGATACGCAGTATTTT.

The chain has TRBV6-5 and TRBJ2-3; D gene uncertain. The CDR3 is 13 residues long. Looked up from germline, CDR1 is MNHEY and CDR2 is SVGAGI. Deletions cut 5 bases from V and 3 bases from J, with 9 bases between. CDR3 loop: CASSGPFTDTQYF. The DNA for the CDR3 is TGTGCCAGCAGTGGCCCGTTTACAGATACGCAGTATTTT.

V gene TRBV28 combines with J gene TRBJ1-5; D unclear. Germline V gives CDR1 MDHEN, CDR2 SYDVKM. Between the trimmed V and J ends, which lost 5 bases and 6 bases, there was a span of 11 bases. The CDR3 spans 13 residues. CDR3 residues: CASSPSEFQPQHF. CDR3 DNA: TGTGCCAGCAGTCCAAGCGAATTTCAGCCCCAGCATTTT. The full variable domain, in which reference TRBV28 and TRBJ1-5 provide the parts outside the CDR3, is DVKVTQSSRYLVKRTGEKVFLECVQDMDHENMFWYRQDPGLGLRLIYFSYDVKMKEKGDIPEGYSVSREKKERFSLILESASTNQTSMYLCASSPSEFQPQHFGDGTRLSIL.

The V gene is TRBV2, the J gene TRBJ1-5, with 7 nucleotides matching TRBD1. CDR3 size: 14 residues. V trimming: 7 bases; J trimming: 3 bases; junction bases outside the gene matches: 6. Germline V CDR1 and CDR2: SNHLY, FYNNEI. DNA of the CDR3: TGTGCCAGCACCCTCGGGACAGCCAATCAGCCCCAGCATTTT. Its protein product is CASTLGTANQPQHF.

The chain has TRBV7-2 and TRBJ1-6, with a tentative D call TRBD1 (6 bases). Trimming removed 8 bases from V and 7 bases from J, with 12 bases in between. Germline CDR1 and CDR2: SGHTA and FQGNSA. The CDR3 loop spans 13 amino acids. The CDR3 region has the DNA TGTGCCAGCGGACCGGGGGCGAATTCACCCCTCCACTTT. It is translated as CASGPGANSPLHF. Full variable domain (outside the CDR3, taken from reference TRBV7-2 and TRBJ1-6): GAGVSQSPSNKVTEKGKDVELRCDPISGHTALYWYRQSLGQGLEFLIYFQGNSAPDKSGLPSDRFSAERTGGSVSTLTIQRTQQEDSAVYLCASGPGANSPLHFGNGTRLTVT.

The V and J genes are TRBV25-1 and TRBJ2-7; the D is unclear. The CDR3 covers 11 residues. Germline assignment: CDR1 MGHDK and CDR2 SYGVNS. Trimming left V 4 bases short and J 2 bases short, with 3 bases between. The CDR3 region has the DNA TGTGCCAGCAGTGCCGCCTACGAGCAGTACTTC. As protein: CASSAAYEQYF.

This chain uses TRBV28 with TRBJ2-7; 15 bases align to TRBD2. V shed 4 bases, J shed 6 bases, and the junction held 7 bases outside the gene matches. In germline, CDR1 is MDHEN, CDR2 SYDVKM. The CDR3 is 16 residues long. CDR3 DNA: TGTGCCAGCAGTTCACGGACTAGCGGGAGGGGCGGCGAGCAGTACTTC. This sequence encodes CASSSRTSGRGGEQYF.

This chain joins TRBV6-5 and TRBJ1-5, with D unclear. Trimming took off 6 bases at V and 0 bases at J, with 9 bases between the two ends. Germline V CDR1 and CDR2: MNHEY, SVGAGI. This CDR3 comprises 14 residues. CDR3 region: CASRPHHSNQPQHF. The CDR3 nucleotides read TGTGCCAGCAGACCGCACCATAGCAATCAGCCCCAGCATTTT.

This clonotype was recorded a few times. The V and J genes are TRBV19 and TRBJ2-2, with 9 bases fitting TRBD2. This CDR3 spans 15 amino acids. V trimming: 10 bases; J trimming: 2 bases; junction bases outside the gene matches: 8. Germline CDR1 and CDR2: LNHDA and SQIVND (reference sequence). The CDR3 DNA reads TGTGCCACCTGGACTAGCGAGGTTAACACCGGGGAGCTGTTTTTT. Protein sequence: CATWTSEVNTGELFF.

V is TRBV28 and J is TRBJ2-7; TRBD1 is a possible D gene (6 bases). The CDR3 covers 12 residues. Germline V CDR1 and CDR2: MDHEN, SYDVKM. V dropped 5 bases and J dropped 3 bases, with 8 bases sitting between them. CDR3 loop: CASSLQGYEQYF. The CDR3 nucleotides are TGTGCCAGCAGTCTACAGGGCTACGAGCAGTACTTC.

This clonotype was observed a handful of times. The chain carries TRBV2 and TRBJ2-7; 7 bases are shared with TRBD2. This CDR3 region has 13 residues. Germline V CDR1 and CDR2: SNHLY, FYNNEI. V lost 5 bases to trimming and J lost 3 bases; unmatched junction nucleotides: 4. Written as DNA, the CDR3 is TGTGCCAGCAGTTTGGGGGGGTACTACGAGCAGTACTTC. This codes for CASSLGGYYEQYF.

V and J are TRBV28 and TRBJ2-3, with D perhaps being TRBD1 or TRBD2 (6 bases each). The V end was cut by 4 bases, the J end by 5 bases, with 10 bases between. The CDR3 is 13 residues long. Germline V lookup: CDR1 MDHEN, CDR2 SYDVKM. The CDR3 spells CASSSGAGDTQYF. The CDR3 nucleotides read TGTGCCAGCAGTTCGGGGGCGGGAGATACGCAGTATTTT.

Only a few counts were recorded for this clonotype. The chain employs TRBV29-1 and TRBJ2-3, with 10 nucleotides matching TRBD2. Germline lookup yields CDR1 SQVTM and CDR2 ANQGSEA. This CDR3 is 17 amino acids long. Trimming at V came to 6 bases and at J to 5 bases, leaving 17 bases not matched to a gene. CDR3 protein: CSVSNLAGAQEGDTQYF. CDR3 nucleotides: TGCAGCGTATCCAACCTAGCGGGAGCTCAAGAGGGAGATACGCAGTATTTT.